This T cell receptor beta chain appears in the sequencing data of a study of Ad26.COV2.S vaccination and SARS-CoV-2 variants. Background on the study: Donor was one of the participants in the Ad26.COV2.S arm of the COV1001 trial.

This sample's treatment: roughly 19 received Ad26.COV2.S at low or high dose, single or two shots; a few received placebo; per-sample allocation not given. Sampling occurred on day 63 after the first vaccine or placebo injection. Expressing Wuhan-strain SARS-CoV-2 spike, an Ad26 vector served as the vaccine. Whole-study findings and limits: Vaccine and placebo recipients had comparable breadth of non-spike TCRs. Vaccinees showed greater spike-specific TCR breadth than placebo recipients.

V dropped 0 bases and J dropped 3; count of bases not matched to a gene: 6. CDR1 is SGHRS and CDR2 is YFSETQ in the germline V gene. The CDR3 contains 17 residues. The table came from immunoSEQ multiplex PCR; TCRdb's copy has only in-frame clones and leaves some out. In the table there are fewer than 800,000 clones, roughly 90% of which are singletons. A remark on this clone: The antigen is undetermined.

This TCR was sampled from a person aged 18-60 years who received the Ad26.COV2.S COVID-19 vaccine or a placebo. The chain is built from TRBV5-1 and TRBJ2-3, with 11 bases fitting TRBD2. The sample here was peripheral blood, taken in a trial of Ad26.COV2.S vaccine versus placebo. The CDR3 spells CASSLDGTSGRTDTQYF. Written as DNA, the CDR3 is TGCGCCAGCAGCTTGGACGGTACTAGCGGGAGAACAGATACGCAGTATTTT.